The sequence of this T cell receptor beta chain was determined in a study of chemoradiotherapy in HPV16-positive cancers. On the study more broadly: Candidate HPV-specific T-cell clones and common TCR motifs came from functional assays in two HPV16-positive patients. Study-level points and caveats: Candidate HPV-specific clones and E7-related TCR motifs grew in tumor during treatment.

Germline loops: CDR1 SGHNT, CDR2 YENEEA. This CDR3 has 12 amino acids. About this clone itself: The target antigen is unknown. Germline and junction disagree at one end, which may indicate a read error.

Over chemoradiotherapy, repertoires were sampled more than once. Some clones are missing from TCRdb's copy, which holds only in-frame ones; the method was immunoSEQ multiplex PCR. The data show some 6,600 clones, with 81% seen just once and under 9% held by the top ten. This sequence originates from a human donor with HPV-associated anogenital cancer. Sequenced material: tumor tissue, taken from a patient who underwent chemoradiotherapy. V gene TRBV11-3 combines with J gene TRBJ2-7; D gene ambiguous. CDR3 loop: CASSLNSVGKNF. As DNA, the CDR3 is TGTGCCAGCAGCTTAAACAGCGTAGGTAAGAACTTC.